The subject of this entry is one TCR beta chain. The data originate from a study of control samples from healthy donors and cancer patients. TCRdb's copy holds only in-frame clones and misses some; the assay was immunoSEQ multiplex PCR. The table lists some 140,000 clones, around nine tenths of them singletons. The CDR3 contains 16 residues. Deletions cut 6 bases from V and 0 bases from J, with 17 bases between. Germline assignment: CDR1 LGHNT and CDR2 FRNRAP. This TCR derives from a woman in her 30s in good health. This rearrangement joins TRBV12-5 to TRBJ1-1; D call uncertain. Sequencing was done on a sample of blood. CDR3 bases: TGTGCTAGTGGCCGGACGGGAGGAGTTTTGAACACTGAAGCTTTCTTT. Its translation: CASGRTGGVLNTEAFF. The complete variable domain, with remaining parts taken from reference TRBV12-5 and TRBJ1-1, reads DARVTQTPRHKVTEMGQEVTMRCQPILGHNTVFWYRQTMMQGLELLAYFRNRAPLDDSGMPKDRFSAEMPDATLATLKIQPSEPRDSAVYFCASGRTGGVLNTEAFFGQGTRLTVV.